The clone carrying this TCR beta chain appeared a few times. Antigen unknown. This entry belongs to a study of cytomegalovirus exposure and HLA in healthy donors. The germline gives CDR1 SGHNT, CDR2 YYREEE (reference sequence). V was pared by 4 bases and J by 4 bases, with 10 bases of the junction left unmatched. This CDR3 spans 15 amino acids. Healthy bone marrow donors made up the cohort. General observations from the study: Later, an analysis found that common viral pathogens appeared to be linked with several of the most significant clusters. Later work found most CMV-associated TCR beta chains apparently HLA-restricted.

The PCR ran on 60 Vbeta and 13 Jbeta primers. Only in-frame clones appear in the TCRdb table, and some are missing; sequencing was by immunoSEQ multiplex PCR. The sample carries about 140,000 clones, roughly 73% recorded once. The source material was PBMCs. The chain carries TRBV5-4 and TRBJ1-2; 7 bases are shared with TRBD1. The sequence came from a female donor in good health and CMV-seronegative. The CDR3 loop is CASSRLRDSRYGYTF. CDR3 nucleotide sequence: TGTGCCAGCAGCCGGCTCCGGGACAGTCGCTATGGCTACACCTTC.